This section outlines one TCR beta chain sequence together with its context. This receptor's antigen is unknown. No base-level quality is on record; no much larger clone is a single base apart. The cohort comprised 666 healthy bone marrow donors. Cohort members were all nominally healthy when sampled, although unrecorded immune exposures were likely present. The donor tested CMV seropositive, placing the donor among the 250 to 300 seropositive members of the cohort. Every donor gave a peripheral blood sample, and the peripheral blood mononuclear cells from that sample were used for TCR beta sequencing. Genomic DNA extraction from the blood cell samples was performed with the Qiagen DNeasy Blood Extraction Kit. Library prep was done by the immunoSEQ multiplex PCR assay. For the multiplex PCR, a mixture combining 60 forward primers for TCR Vbeta segments and 13 reverse primers for TCR Jbeta segments was used. The CDR3 region of rearranged TCR beta genes was amplified from genomic DNA by a multiplex PCR assay. The Illumina HiSeq System was used to sequence the amplified TCR beta libraries as 87-base-pair reads. Per the source publication's procedure: Across the roughly 640 repertoires, a later analysis counted some 80 million unique TCR beta chains, 9.5 million to 12 million of which were shared by at least two donors. A nearest-neighbor algorithm error-corrected the raw reads and collapsed the reads into unique sequences, merging closely related sequences to remove PCR and sequencing errors. CDR3 sequences were aligned to IMGT reference sequences to assign V, D and J gene segments. For a sequence to be retained, a match of at least six nucleotides to both a V gene segment and a J gene segment was required. Rearrangements were called productive when the CDR3 lacked stop codons and stayed in frame with V and J; all others were non-productive. CDR3 was defined by IMGT convention, running from the second conserved V-encoded cysteine to the conserved J-encoded phenylalanine. Sequences without an unambiguous match to a single V gene segment were excluded from the earlier analysis of approximately 560 of the donors. In an earlier analysis of 450 to 750 of the donors, a V segment was called functional when productive rearrangements were above 56.7%, and segregating when the standard deviation between donors exceeded 5%. A statistical classification framework was built for diagnosing cytomegalovirus status from the catalog of TCR beta chain sequences. In a later analysis, TCR nucleotide sequences were compared against IMGT/GENE-DB human TR gene sequences so that V and J genes could be assigned. The TCRdist pipeline was used in a later analysis to assign CDR3 sequences and most-parsimonious VDJ recombination scenarios. A later analysis defined each TCR beta chain by its CDR3 amino acid sequence plus V-gene family, and excluded reads lacking a unique V-gene family. In a later analysis, 550 to 650 highly shared, low-generation-probability nucleotide sequences were removed to address suspected cross-contamination and a sequencing artifact. In a later analysis, a clonal expansion index for each public chain was calculated from normalized within-repertoire ranks of inferred template counts. In a later analysis, generation probabilities were computed with a VDJ recombination model fitted to out-of-frame rearrangements, and the resulting probabilities were checked against IGoR. In a later analysis, hypergeometric tests were used to score TCR-TCR, TCR-HLA and TCR-CMV co-occurrence, with a repertoire-size bias correction applied to TCR pairs. In a later analysis, false discovery rates were estimated by permuting HLA or CMV assignments 20 times. In a later analysis, co-occurring TCRs were grouped using DBSCAN, and TCRdist sequence similarity was added for clustering within HLA-allele-positive subsets. For co-occurrence clustering, repertoires with fewer than 30,000 or more than 120,000 public chains were excluded, along with four to six repertoires with anomalous nucleotide sharing. Imported from immuneACCESS, the table was reduced by TCRdb to in-frame sequences with V and J called. These copies leave out some clones; in studies compared against another copy, an unresolved V gene accounts for under half, and the cause of the remainder is not known. V, J and clone size reflect that table, while D and trimming were determined from the DNA. In all, the sample holds approximately 110,000 clones, and about 70% of those were seen once. The top ten clonotypes cover around 14% of the sample.

The CDR3 sequence holds 15 residues, the cysteine and phenylalanine included. The only DNA kept is the CDR3, 45 bases in frame from the first base. The germline V gene (reference sequence) provides CDR1 LNHNV and CDR2 YYDKDF. Ends trimmed: V by 1 base, J by 8 bases; bases unmatched to a gene: 5. These data originate in a study of cytomegalovirus exposure and HLA in healthy donors (dated by TCRdb to between 2016 and 2019). Regarding the study in general: According to an earlier analysis of several hundred of the donors, about 179 million T cells yielded roughly 110 million unique TCR beta sequences and approximately 300 Gb of sequence data. An early release covering roughly 640 HLA-typed donors comprised 250 to 350 gigabases of sequencing data and tens of millions of unique TCR sequences. A separate validation cohort of over 95 different subjects was used in addition to the roughly 720-subject first cohort. Of the 398 genotyped donors, 81% were placed in the genetic ancestry cluster associated with self-reported Caucasian donors. A later analysis re-examined previously published TCR beta repertoires from several hundred donors and added high-resolution HLA genotyping to investigate patterns of TCR occurrence. In a later genetic analysis, genome-wide SNP genotypes for about 55% of the roughly 700 donors were used, and that subset was treated as a discovery cohort. To decide whether each TCR beta V gene segment behaved as functional or pseudogenic, an earlier analysis of approximately 590 of the donors relied on high-throughput TCR beta sequencing. Class I and class II HLA loci were covered by the typing at four-digit resolution. The later analysis used no new phenotypic data to find candidate immune exposures, relying instead on TCR beta sequences and their occurrence across donors. Among approximately 370 genotyped donors of the cohort, an average of about 220,000 unique TCR beta nucleotide sequences was sequenced per donor, of which about 18% were non-productive. The study aimed to test whether signatures of past pathogen exposure could be identified by cataloging public T cell receptors. The study profiled the T cell repertoires of 550 to 700 subjects by immunosequencing and related them to cytomegalovirus serostatus. Donor age, sex, ethnicity and CMV serostatus were compiled together with the repertoire data. Typing coverage differed by locus: A, B, C, DRB1 and DQB1 were typed in about 620-640 donors, DQA1 in approximately 520, DPA1 in roughly 590, and DPB1 in just under 490. Four to six DR-DQ haplotypes were handled as single units for association and clustering, since linkage in the cohort was strong. Every discovery cohort repertoire had been produced on one sequencing platform. To predict cytomegalovirus infection status, the study brought together high-throughput TCR immunosequencing, statistical association of individual TCRs with disease status, and machine learning.

Overall study outcomes, separate from this receptor: Some IMGT-functional V segments, including TRBV6-2 and TRBV6-3, could not be distinguished by the 87-base-pair reads and were therefore excluded. In a later analysis, HLA-associated TCR beta chains were found to be more clonally expanded and to have lower generation probabilities than equally common non-associated chains. Because HLA typing was unavailable for some donors at each locus, only the typed subset was used in association tests. A later analysis associated about 17,000 TCR beta sequences with specific HLA alleles at a false discovery rate of 0.05. A further reported finding was that TCR beta sequences accurately predicted the HLA-A and HLA-B alleles for most subjects in the first cohort. An association between a missense DCLRE1C variant and V-gene and J-gene trimming of TCR beta chains was found in a later genetic analysis and replicated in an independent cohort. In both the original and validation cohorts, the classifier was reported to diagnose cytomegalovirus status with high specificity and sensitivity. It was suggested by the authors that the approach could potentially be generalized to other disease states and immunological phenotypes. In this cohort, only TCR beta chains were sequenced, and detectable features were limited by the absence of alpha or paired-chain data. A later analysis reported that several top co-occurrence clusters appeared linked to parvovirus B19, influenza, CMV and Epstein-Barr virus. Three of the identified cytomegalovirus-associated TCR beta chains were confirmed in vitro to be specific for cytomegalovirus antigens. According to a later genetic analysis, donors in an Asian-associated ancestry cluster had fewer N-insertions in productive TCRs than the roughly 700-donor mean. In an earlier analysis of around 500 of the donors, most TCR beta V segments appeared in productive rearrangements about 87% or about 30% of the time, broadly matching IMGT annotations. In a later analysis, TCR association rates were found to vary across HLA loci, with the most associated TCRs seen for DRB1 alleles and the fewest for HLA-C alleles. When HLA alleles, especially DR and DQ, strongly co-occurred, TCR associations were difficult to assign to individual alleles. Because counts were too low, under 20 rarely observed V segments, including chromosome 9 orphons, were left out of the earlier analysis of some 640 of the donors. In a later analysis, most CMV-associated TCR beta chains were found to appear HLA-restricted, with HLA associations seemingly driven largely by CMV exposure. The sequencing pipeline was judged likely to have produced a cluster of highly shared sequence variants as a technical artifact. Immune exposure information for the cohort was limited to CMV serostatus. Across donors, most TCR sequences were observed very rarely, whereas some public TCRs were present in many individuals. The presence/absence analyses assumed that sequencing depth was roughly uniform across donors, and that assumption may not be true. Linkage disequilibrium might explain the correlated functional status among segregating V segments, but an unknown experimental factor could not be ruled out. A total of 164 TCR beta chains were listed by the study as associated with cytomegalovirus.

Recombination linked TRBV15 to TRBJ1-2, with 12 middle bases fitting TRBD1. This clonotype was sampled from a woman between 55 and 75 years old in good health and CMV-seropositive. The specimen sequenced was PBMCs. Here is the DNA: TGTGCCACCAGCAGAGGGGGACAGGGGGCGCAAGGCTACACCTTC. The resulting protein is CATSRGGQGAQGYTF. Where the CDR3 stops, the reference TRBV15 and TRBJ1-2 genes take over; the full variable domain is DAMVIQNPRYQVTQFGKPVTLSCSQTLNHNVMYWYQQKSSQAPKLLFHYYDKDFNNEADTPDNFQSRRPNTSFCFLDIRSPGLGDTAMYLCATSRGGQGAQGYTFGSGTRLTVV.